This T cell receptor beta chain was identified in a study of T cells after yellow fever vaccination (dated by TCRdb to 2018 to 2020). With regard to the full study: Libraries from fractions with low cell numbers were prepared with the SMART-Seq v4 Ultra Low Input RNA kit. To follow T-cell clones before and after both primary and booster YFV17D yellow fever vaccination, bulk TCR alpha and beta repertoires underwent longitudinal sequencing. The cohort comprised two healthy male donors, one aged 18 to 30 and one aged 30 to 40 years. Blood samples were taken at several timepoints before and after primary and secondary immunization, and bulk PBMC replicates and cell subsets were isolated. Overall results and qualifications from the work: Because abundant contaminating clonotypes from the bulk population could be contained in FACS-sorted repertoires, computational filtering was required. Most clones expanded after primary vaccination were re-detected after the booster (almost 98% of CD4 and roughly 87% of CD8), suggesting broad memory maintenance. Compared with the primary T-cell response, the secondary T-cell response was weaker but faster, peaking on day 5 rather than day 15. A small share of clonotypes was detected in both CD4 and CD8 compartments, with the overlap likely arising from convergent recombination. The study included only two donors, which limits how far the findings can be generalized.

Sequences SGHTA (CDR1) and FQGNSA (CDR2) are obtained from the germline V gene. The CDR3 holds 16 amino acids from the cysteine to the phenylalanine. Only the CDR3 DNA stays, 48 bases, in frame from base 1. The trim is 2 bases for V and 2 bases for J, with a gap of 13 bases between the germline ends. TCR cDNA was made using 5'RACE template switching, a step that added a universal primer site and unique molecular identifiers. Priming of cDNA synthesis was performed from both the TCR alpha and TCR beta constant segments. Two PCR steps were used to amplify libraries, with sample barcodes and sequencing adapters being added in the second step. Sequencing of libraries was performed on Illumina HiSeq 2500 (2x100 bp) or NovaSeq (2x150 bp). As for the original processing: Reads were demultiplexed and collapsed into UMI consensus sequences with MIGEC, and V(D)J alignment was performed with MiXCR. Clonotypes responding to the vaccine were identified with edgeR on replicate PBMC samples, with the criteria of FDR below 0.01 and a log2 fold change above 5 up to day 15. Each bulk clonotype received a CD4 or CD8 identity based on whether the sequenced CD4 or CD8 repertoire contained that clonotype at higher abundance. TCRdb trimmed public reads at Q25 via fastp, called clones via MiXCR and kept in-frame beta chains. Each CDR3 protein appears once, grouped with its most common genes and DNA. TCRdb assigned the V and J calls; the authors' analysis was not used. The sample profile shows under 700,000 distinct CDR3 sequences; less than 20% of them were found once. Jointly, the top ten make up about 18% of the sample.

This clonotype was seen only a few times. Its antigen is still unknown. No per-base quality is available; no much larger clone lies one base away. The label giving this sample's treatment or condition can be read as: live attenuated yellow fever vaccine strain. Two biological replicates of bulk PBMCs were collected at each blood-draw timepoint. PBMCs were isolated from peripheral blood using a standard Ficoll-Paque protocol. TriZol was used to extract RNA from bulk PBMCs, CD4 and CD8 fractions, and dextramer-positive and dextramer-negative fractions. The receptor was derived from a man between 18 and 35 years old who received the YFV17D yellow fever vaccine. Rearrangement joined TRBV7-2 to TRBJ2-1; a tentative D call is TRBD2 (7 bases match). The sample was PBMCs, taken 4 to 6 days after the first yellow fever vaccination. In nucleotides, the sequence is TGTGCCAGCAGCTTACCACGGGGGGCCCCCTACAATGAGCAGTTCTTC. Translation gives CASSLPRGAPYNEQFF.